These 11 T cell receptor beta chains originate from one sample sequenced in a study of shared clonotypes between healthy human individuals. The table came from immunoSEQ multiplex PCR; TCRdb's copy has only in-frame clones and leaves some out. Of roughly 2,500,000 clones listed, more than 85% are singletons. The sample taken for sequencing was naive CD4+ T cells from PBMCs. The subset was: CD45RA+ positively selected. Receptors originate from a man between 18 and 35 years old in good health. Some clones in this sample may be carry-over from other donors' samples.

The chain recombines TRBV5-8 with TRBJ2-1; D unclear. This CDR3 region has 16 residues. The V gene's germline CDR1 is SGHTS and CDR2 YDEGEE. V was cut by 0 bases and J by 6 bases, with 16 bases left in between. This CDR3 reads CASSLAWSTPGNEQFF. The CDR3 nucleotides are TGTGCCAGCAGCTTGGCGTGGTCGACCCCGGGCAATGAGCAGTTCTTC.

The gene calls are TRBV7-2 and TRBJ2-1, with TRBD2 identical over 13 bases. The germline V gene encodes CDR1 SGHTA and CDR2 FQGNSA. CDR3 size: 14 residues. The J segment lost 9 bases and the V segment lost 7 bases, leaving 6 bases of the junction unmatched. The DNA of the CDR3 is TGTGCCAGCAACAACGGACTAGCGGGAGTTGAGCAGTTCTTC. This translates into CASNNGLAGVEQFF.

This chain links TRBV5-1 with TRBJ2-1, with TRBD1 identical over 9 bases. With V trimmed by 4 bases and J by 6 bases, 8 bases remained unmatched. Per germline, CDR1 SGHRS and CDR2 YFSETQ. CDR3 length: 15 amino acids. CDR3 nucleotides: TGCGCCAGCAGCCCCAGGGACAGGGAGGGCAATGAGCAGTTCTTC. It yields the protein CASSPRDREGNEQFF.

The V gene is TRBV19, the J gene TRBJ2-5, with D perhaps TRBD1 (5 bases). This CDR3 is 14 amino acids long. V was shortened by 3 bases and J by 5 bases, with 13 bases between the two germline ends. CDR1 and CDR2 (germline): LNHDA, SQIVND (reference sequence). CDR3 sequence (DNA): TGTGCCAGTAGTATTTTGGGGCAGGAGGAGACCCAGTACTTC. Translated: CASSILGQEETQYF.

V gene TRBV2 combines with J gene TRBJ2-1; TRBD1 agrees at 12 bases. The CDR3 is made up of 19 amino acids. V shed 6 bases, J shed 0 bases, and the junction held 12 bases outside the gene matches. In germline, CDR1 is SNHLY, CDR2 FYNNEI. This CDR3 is CASSAVPGQGAGSYNEQFF. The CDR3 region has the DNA TGTGCCAGCAGCGCTGTCCCGGGACAGGGGGCGGGCTCCTACAATGAGCAGTTCTTC.

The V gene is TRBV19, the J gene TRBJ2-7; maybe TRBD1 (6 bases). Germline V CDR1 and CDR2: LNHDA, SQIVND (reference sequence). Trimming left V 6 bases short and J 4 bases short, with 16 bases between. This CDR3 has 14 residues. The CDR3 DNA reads TGTGCCAGTAGCCCGACCGTTAGGGGGTACGAGCAGTACTTC. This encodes CASSPTVRGYEQYF. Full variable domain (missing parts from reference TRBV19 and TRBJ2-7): DGGITQSPKYLFRKEGQNVTLSCEQNLNHDAMYWYRQDPGQGLRLIYYSQIVNDFQKGDIAEGYSVSREKKESFPLTVTSAQKNPTAFYLCASSPTVRGYEQYFGPGTRLTVT.

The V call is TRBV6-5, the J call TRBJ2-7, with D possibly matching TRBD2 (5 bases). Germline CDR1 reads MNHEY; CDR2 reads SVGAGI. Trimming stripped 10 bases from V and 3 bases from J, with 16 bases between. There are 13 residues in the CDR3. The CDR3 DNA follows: TGTGCCACTCGTGGAGGACGGCTCTACGAGCAGTACTTC. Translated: CATRGGRLYEQYF.

The CDR3, as DNA: TGTGCCAGCAGCCCCGGACAGGGCGATCAGCCCCAGCATTTT. This codes for CASSPGQGDQPQHF. The J gene is TRBJ1-5, the V gene TRBV16, with TRBD1 matching over 8 bases. The CDR3 has 14 residues. V gave up 4 bases and J gave up 5 bases; unmatched junction bases: 4. In germline, CDR1 is KGHSY, CDR2 FQNENV. Full variable domain (outside the CDR3, taken from reference TRBV16 and TRBJ1-5): GEEVAQTPKHLVRGEGQKAKLYCAPIKGHSYVFWYQQVLKNEFKFLISFQNENVFDETGMPKERFSAKCLPNSPCSLEIQATKLEDSAVYFCASSPGQGDQPQHFGDGTRLSIL.

CDR3 in DNA: TGCGCCAGCAGTCGGGACCTATCCTACAATGAGCAGTTCTTC. This gives the protein CASSRDLSYNEQFF. The gene calls are TRBV10-2 and TRBJ2-1, with D perhaps matching TRBD1 or TRBD2 (5 bases each). Looked up from germline, CDR1 is WSHSY and CDR2 is SAAADI. The CDR3 covers 14 residues. The germline V and J ends were trimmed by 5 bases and 1 base, with 9 bases remaining between them.

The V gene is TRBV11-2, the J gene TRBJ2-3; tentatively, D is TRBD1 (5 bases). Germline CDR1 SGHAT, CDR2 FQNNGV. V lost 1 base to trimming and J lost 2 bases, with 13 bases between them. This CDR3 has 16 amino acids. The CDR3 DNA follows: TGTGCCAGCAGCTTAGTTGTCAGGGCAACCACAGATACGCAGTATTTT. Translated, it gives CASSLVVRATTDTQYF.

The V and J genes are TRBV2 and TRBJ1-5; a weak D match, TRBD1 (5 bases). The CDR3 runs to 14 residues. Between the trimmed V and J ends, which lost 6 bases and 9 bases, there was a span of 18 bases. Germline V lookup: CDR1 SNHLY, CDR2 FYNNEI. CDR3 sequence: CASSYDSPNAPQHF. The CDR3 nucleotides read TGTGCCAGCAGCTACGACAGTCCTAATGCGCCCCAGCATTTT.